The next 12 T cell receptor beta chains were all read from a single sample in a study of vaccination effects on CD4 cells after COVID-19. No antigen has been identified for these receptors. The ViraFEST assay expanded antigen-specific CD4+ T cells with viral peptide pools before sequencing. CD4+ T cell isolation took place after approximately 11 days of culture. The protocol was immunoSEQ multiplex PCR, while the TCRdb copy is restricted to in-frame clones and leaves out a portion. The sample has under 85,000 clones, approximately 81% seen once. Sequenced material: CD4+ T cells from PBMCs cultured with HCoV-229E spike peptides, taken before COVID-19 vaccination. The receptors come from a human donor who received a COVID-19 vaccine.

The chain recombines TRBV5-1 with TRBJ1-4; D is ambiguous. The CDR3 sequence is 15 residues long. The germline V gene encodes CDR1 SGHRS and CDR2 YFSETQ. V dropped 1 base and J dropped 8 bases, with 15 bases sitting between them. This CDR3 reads CASSLLRGQQEKLFF. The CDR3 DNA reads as TGCGCCAGCAGCTTGTTGCGGGGTCAGCAAGAAAAACTGTTTTTT.

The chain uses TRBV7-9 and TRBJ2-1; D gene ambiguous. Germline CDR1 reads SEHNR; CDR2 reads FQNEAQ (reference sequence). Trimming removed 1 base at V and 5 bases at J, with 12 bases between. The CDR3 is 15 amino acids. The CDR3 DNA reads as TGTGCCAGCAGCTTAGTTTCCAGGTCACACAATGAGCAGTTCTTC. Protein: CASSLVSRSHNEQFF.

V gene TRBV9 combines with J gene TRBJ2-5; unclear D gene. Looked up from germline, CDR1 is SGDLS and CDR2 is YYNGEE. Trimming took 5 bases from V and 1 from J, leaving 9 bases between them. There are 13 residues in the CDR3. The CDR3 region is CASSPRPQETQYF. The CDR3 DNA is TGTGCCAGCAGTCCGCGGCCCCAAGAGACCCAGTACTTC.

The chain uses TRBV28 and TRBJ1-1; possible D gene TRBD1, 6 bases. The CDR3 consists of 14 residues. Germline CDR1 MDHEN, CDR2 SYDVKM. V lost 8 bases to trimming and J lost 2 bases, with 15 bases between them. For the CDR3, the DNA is TGTGCCAGCGGCAGGACAGTCGACAACACTGAAGCTTTCTTT. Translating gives CASGRTVDNTEAFF.

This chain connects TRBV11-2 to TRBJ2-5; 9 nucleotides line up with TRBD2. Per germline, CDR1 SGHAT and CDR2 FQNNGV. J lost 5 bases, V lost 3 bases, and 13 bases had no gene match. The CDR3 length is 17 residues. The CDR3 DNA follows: TGTGCCAGCAGCTTTAGTAGCGGGGGCACTACCAGGGAGACCCAGTACTTC. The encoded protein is CASSFSSGGTTRETQYF.

CDR3 bases: TGTGCCAGCAGTTACTCGTTCAGGGGATTCGACATTCAGTACTTC. Protein product: CASSYSFRGFDIQYF. The chain links TRBV6-6 to TRBJ2-4; tentatively, D is TRBD1 (6 bases). The germline V gene has CDR1 MNHNY and CDR2 SVGAGI (reference sequence). CDR3 length equals 15 residues. V lost 0 bases, J lost 8 bases, and 14 bases lay in between.

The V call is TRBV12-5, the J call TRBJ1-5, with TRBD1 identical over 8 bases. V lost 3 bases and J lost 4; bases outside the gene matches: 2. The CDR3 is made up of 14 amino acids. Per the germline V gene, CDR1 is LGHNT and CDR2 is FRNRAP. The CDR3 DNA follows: TGTGCTAGTGGTTTCGACAGGGGTAATCAGCCCCAGCATTTT. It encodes CASGFDRGNQPQHF.

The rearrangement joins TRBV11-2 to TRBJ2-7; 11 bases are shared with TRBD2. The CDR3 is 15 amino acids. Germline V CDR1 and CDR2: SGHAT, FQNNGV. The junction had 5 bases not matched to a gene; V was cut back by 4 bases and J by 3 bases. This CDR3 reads CASSSWTSGYYEQYV. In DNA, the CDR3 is TGTGCCAGCAGCTCTTGGACTAGCGGGTACTACGAGCAGTACGTC.

CDR3 sequence (DNA): TGTGCCACCAGGTCGACAGTTCAAGCCGGGGAGCTGTTTTTT. Protein: CATRSTVQAGELFF. The chain links TRBV24-1 to TRBJ2-2, with a possible D match to TRBD1 (5 bases). Germline loops: CDR1 KGHDR, CDR2 SFDVKD. V was shortened by 7 bases and J by 6 bases, with 14 bases between the two germline ends. The length of the CDR3 is 14 residues.

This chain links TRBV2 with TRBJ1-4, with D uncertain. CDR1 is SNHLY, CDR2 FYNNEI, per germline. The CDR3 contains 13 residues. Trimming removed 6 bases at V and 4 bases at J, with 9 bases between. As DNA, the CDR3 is TGTGCCAGCAGCGGACGGTATAATGAAAAACTGTTTTTT. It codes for CASSGRYNEKLFF.

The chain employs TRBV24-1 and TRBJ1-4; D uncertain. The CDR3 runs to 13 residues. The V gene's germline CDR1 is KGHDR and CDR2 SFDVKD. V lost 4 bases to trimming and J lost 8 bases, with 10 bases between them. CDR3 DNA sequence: TGTGCCACCAGTGACCGACGAGGGGAAAAACTGTTTTTT. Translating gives CATSDRRGEKLFF.

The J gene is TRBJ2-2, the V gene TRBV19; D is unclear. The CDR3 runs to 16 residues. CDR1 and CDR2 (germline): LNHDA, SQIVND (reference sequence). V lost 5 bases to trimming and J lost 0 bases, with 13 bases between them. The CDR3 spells CASSLQTNPNTGELFF. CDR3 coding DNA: TGTGCCAGTAGTCTACAGACAAATCCGAACACCGGGGAGCTGTTTTTT.